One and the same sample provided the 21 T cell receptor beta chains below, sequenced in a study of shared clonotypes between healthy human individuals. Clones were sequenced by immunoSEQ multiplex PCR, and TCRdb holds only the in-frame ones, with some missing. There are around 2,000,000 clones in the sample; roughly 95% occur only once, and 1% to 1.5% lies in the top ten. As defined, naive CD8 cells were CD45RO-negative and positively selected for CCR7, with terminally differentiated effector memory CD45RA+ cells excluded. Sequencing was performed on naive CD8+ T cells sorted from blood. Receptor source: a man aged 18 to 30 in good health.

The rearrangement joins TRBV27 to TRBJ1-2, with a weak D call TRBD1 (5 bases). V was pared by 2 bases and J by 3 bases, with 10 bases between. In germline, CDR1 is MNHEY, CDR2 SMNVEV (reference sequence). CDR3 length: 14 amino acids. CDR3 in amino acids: CASSLIGTHYGYTF. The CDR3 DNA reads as TGTGCCAGCAGTTTAATCGGGACTCACTATGGCTACACCTTC.

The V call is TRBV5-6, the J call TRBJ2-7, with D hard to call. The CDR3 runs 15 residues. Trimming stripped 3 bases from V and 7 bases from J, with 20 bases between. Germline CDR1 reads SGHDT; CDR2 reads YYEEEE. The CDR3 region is CASSSPADRVGEQYF. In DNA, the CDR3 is TGTGCCAGCAGCTCCCCGGCGGACCGAGTGGGGGAGCAGTACTTC.

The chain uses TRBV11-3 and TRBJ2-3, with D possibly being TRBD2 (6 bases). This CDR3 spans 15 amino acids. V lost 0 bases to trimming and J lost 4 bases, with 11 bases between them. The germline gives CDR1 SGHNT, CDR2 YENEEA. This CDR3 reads CASSLEFGGSDTQYF. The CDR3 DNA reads TGTGCCAGCAGCTTAGAGTTCGGGGGATCAGATACGCAGTATTTT. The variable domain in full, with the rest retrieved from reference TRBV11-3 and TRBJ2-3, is EAGVVQSPRYKIIEKKQPVAFWCNPISGHNTLYWYLQNLGQGPELLIRYENEEAVDDSQLPKDRFSAERLKGVDSTLKIQPAELGDSAVYLCASSLEFGGSDTQYFGPGTRLTVL.

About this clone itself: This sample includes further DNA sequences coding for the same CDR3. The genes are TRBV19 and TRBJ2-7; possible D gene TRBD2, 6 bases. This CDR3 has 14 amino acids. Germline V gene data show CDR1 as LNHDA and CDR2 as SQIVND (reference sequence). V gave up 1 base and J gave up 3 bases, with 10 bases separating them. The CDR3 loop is CASSIGRGLYEQYF. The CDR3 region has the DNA TGTGCCAGTAGTATAGGGCGGGGTCTCTACGAGCAGTACTTC.

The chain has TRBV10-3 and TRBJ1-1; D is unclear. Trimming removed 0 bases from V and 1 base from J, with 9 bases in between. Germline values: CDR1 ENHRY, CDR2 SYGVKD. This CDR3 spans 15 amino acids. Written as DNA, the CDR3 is TGTGCCATCAGTGAGTCGTGGCAGGAGAACACTGAAGCTTTCTTT. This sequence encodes CAISESWQENTEAFF.

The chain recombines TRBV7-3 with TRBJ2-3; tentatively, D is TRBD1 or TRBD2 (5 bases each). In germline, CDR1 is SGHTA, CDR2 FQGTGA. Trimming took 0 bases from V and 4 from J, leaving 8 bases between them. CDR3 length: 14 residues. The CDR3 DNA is TGTGCCAGCAGCTTAACGGGACCCGCAGATACGCAGTATTTT. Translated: CASSLTGPADTQYF.

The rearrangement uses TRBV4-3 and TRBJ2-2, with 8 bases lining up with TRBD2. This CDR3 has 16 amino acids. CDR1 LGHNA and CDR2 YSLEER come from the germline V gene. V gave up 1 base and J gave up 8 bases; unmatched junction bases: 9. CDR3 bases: TGCGCCAGCAGCCAAGGGACTAGCCAACCCTGGGGGGAGCTGTTTTTT. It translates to CASSQGTSQPWGELFF.

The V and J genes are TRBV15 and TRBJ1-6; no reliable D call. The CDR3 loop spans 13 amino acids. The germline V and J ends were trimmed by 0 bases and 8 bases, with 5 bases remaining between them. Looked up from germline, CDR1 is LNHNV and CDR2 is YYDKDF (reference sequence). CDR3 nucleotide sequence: TGTGCCACCAGCAGAGAGAAGCATTCACCCCTCCACTTT. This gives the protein CATSREKHSPLHF.

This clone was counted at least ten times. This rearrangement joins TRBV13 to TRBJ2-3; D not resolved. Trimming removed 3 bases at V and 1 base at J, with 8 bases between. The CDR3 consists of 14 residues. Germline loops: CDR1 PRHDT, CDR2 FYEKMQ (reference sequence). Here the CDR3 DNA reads TGTGCCAGCAGCTTTACAGATGGCACAGATACGCAGTATTTT. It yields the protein CASSFTDGTDTQYF.

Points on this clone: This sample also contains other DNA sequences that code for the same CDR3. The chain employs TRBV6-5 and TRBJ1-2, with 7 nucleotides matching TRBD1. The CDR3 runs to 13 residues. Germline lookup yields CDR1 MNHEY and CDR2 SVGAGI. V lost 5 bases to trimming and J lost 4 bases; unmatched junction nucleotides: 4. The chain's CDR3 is CASSVQGGYGYTF. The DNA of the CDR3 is TGTGCCAGCAGTGTGCAGGGGGGCTATGGCTACACCTTC.

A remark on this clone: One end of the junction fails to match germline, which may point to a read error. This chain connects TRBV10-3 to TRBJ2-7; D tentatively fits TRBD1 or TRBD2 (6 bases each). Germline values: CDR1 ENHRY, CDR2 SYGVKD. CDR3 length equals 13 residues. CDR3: CAISESGTLRGDF. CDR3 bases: TGTGCCATCAGTGAGTCGGGGACTCTCAGGGGAGACTTC.

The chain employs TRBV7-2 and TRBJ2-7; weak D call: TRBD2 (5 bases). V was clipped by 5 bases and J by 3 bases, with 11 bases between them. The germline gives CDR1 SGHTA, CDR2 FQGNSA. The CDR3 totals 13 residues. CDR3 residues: CASSASSHYEQYF. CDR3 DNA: TGTGCCAGCAGCGCTAGCAGCCACTACGAGCAGTACTTC.

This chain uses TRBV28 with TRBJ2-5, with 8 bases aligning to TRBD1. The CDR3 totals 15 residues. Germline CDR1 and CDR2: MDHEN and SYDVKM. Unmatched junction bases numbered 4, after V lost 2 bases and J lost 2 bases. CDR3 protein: CASSLGTGIQETQYF. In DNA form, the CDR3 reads TGTGCCAGCAGTTTAGGGACAGGAATTCAAGAGACCCAGTACTTC.

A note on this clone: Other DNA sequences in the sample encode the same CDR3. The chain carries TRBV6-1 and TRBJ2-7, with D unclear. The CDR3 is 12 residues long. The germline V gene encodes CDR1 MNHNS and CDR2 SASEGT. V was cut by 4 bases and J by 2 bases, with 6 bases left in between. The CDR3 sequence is CASSVIPYEQYF. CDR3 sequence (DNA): TGTGCCAGCAGTGTAATCCCCTACGAGCAGTACTTC.

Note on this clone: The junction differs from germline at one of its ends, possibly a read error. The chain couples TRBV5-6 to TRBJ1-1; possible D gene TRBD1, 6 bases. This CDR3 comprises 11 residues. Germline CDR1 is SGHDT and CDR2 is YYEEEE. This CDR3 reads CASSSVEGGTF. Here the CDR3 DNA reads TGTGCCAGCAGCTCCGTCGAGGGGGGCACTTTT.

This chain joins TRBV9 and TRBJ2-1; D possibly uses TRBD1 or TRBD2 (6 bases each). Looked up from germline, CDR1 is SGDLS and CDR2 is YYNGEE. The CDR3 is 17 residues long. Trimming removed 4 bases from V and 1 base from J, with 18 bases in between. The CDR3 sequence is CASSPREGGRSYNEQFF. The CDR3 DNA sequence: TGTGCCAGCAGCCCACGCGAGGGGGGCCGTTCCTACAATGAGCAGTTCTTC.

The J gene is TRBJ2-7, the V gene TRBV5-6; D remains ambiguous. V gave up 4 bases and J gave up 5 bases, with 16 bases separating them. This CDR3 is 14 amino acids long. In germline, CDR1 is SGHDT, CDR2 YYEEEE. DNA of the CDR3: TGTGCCAGCAGCCCCCGACGTGTGGCCGACGAGCAGTACTTC. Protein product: CASSPRRVADEQYF.

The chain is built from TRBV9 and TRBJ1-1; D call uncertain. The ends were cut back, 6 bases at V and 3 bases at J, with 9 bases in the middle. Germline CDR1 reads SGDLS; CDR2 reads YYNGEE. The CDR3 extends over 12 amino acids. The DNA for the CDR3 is TGTGCCAGCAAGACGGGTTACACTGAAGCTTTCTTT. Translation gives CASKTGYTEAFF.

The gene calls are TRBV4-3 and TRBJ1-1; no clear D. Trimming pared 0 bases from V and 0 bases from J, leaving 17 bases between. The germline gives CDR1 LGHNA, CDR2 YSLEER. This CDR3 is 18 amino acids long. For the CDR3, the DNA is TGCGCCAGCAGCCAAGAAGGAGGTGGAGGTCTGATGAACACTGAAGCTTTCTTT. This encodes CASSQEGGGGLMNTEAFF.

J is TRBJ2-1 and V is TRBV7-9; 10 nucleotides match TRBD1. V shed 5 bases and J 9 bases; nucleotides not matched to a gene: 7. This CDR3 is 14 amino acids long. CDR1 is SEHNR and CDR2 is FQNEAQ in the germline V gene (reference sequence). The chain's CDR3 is CASSTVTGGGEQFF. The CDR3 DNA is TGTGCCAGCAGCACGGTGACAGGGGGCGGTGAGCAGTTCTTC.

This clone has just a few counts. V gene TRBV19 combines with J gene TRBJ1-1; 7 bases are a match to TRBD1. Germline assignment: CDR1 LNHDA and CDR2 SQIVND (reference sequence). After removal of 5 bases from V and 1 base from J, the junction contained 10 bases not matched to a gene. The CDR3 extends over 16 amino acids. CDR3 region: CASSQGSDRTNTEAFF. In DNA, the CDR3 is TGTGCCAGTAGTCAAGGGTCGGACAGGACGAACACTGAAGCTTTCTTT. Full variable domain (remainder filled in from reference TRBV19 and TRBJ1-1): DGGITQSPKYLFRKEGQNVTLSCEQNLNHDAMYWYRQDPGQGLRLIYYSQIVNDFQKGDIAEGYSVSREKKESFPLTVTSAQKNPTAFYLCASSQGSDRTNTEAFFGQGTRLTVV.